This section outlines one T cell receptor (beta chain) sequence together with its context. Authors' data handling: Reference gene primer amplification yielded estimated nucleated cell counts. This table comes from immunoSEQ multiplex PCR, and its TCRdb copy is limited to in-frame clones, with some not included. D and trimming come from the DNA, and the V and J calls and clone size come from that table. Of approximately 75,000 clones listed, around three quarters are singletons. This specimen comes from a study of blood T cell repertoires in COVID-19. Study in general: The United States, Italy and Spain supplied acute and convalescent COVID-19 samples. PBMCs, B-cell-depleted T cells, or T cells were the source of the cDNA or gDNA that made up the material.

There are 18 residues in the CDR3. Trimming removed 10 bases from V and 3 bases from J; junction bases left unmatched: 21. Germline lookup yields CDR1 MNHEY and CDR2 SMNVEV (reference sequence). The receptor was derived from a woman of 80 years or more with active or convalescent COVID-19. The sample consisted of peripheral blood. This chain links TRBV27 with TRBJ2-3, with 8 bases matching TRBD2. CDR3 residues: CATRKGLTGGGRTDTQYF. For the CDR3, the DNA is TGTGCCACCCGTAAAGGTCTAACCGGGGGGGGAAGGACAGATACGCAGTATTTT.